Sequencing of this T cell receptor (beta chain) was carried out in a study of shared clonotypes between healthy human individuals. Study context: Three plates were used per donor for CD4 naive, three for CD4 memory, two for CD8 naive and one for CD8 memory.

General study points: When compared with the clonotypes that were shared by all four sorted-subset donors, the non-shared clonotypes turned out to have lower generation probabilities.

CDR1 is SNHLY, CDR2 FYNNEI, per germline. CDR3 length equals 16 residues. V lost 0 bases to trimming and J lost 1 base; unmatched junction nucleotides: 5. Here immunoSEQ multiplex PCR was the method, and the copy in TCRdb shows in-frame clones only, minus some. In the table there are approximately 980,000 clones, 76% of which are singletons. All donors qualified as healthy HIV-negative adults and had experienced no recent acute infections or vaccinations. Both subsets, CD45RA+ naive and CD45RA-negative memory, were split from the CD4+ cells. Worth noting for this clone: The antigen is unknown.

The specimen was memory CD4+ T cells sorted from blood. Stated subset: CD45RA-negative fraction. This TCR was recovered from a man between 18 and 29 years old in good health. The V gene is TRBV2, the J gene TRBJ1-2; 7 bases map to TRBD1. The CDR3 nucleotides are TGTGCCAGCAGTGAAGCATCGGGACAGCGTAACTATGGCTACACCTTC. Amino acid sequence: CASSEASGQRNYGYTF. The variable domain in full, with the rest retrieved from reference TRBV2 and TRBJ1-2, is EPEVTQTPSHQVTQMGQEVILRCVPISNHLYFYWYRQILGQKVEFLVSFYNNEISEKSEIFDDQFSVERPDGSNFTLKIRSTKLEDSAMYFCASSEASGQRNYGYTFGSGTRLTVV.